Each of the 13 T cell receptor beta chains below was sequenced from the same sample in a study of shared clonotypes between healthy human individuals. Produced via immunoSEQ multiplex PCR; TCRdb's table is partial and in-frame only. The sample carries more than 1.2 million clones, just under 99% recorded once. Sequenced input: naive CD4+ T cells sorted from blood. Subset defined: CD45RA+ positively selected. Every receptor here comes from a man between 25 and 39 years old in good health.

In nucleotides, the CDR3 is TGTGCCATCAGTGAGTCGAACAGTAACTATGGCTACACCTTC. Residues: CAISESNSNYGYTF. This chain joins TRBV10-3 and TRBJ1-2; no clear D. With 0 bases removed from V and 1 base from J, the gap between germline ends came to 6 bases. The CDR3 is 14 amino acids. Germline V gene sequence: CDR1 ENHRY, CDR2 SYGVKD.

The V and J genes are TRBV10-3 and TRBJ2-1, with D perhaps matching TRBD1 or TRBD2 (5 bases each). Trimming removed 8 bases at V and 8 bases at J, with 10 bases between. Germline loops: CDR1 ENHRY, CDR2 SYGVKD. The CDR3 spans 11 residues. The CDR3 reads CAIGGLDEQFF. CDR3 sequence (DNA): TGTGCCATCGGGGGTTTGGATGAGCAGTTCTTC.

V gene TRBV18 combines with J gene TRBJ2-5; TRBD1 matches at 7 bases. The CDR3 is 16 residues long. Trimming cost V 1 base and J 2 bases; bases outside gene matches: 7. In germline, CDR1 is KGHSH, CDR2 LQKENI. CDR3: CASSPRPSGQQETQYF. For the CDR3, the DNA is TGTGCCAGCTCACCACGACCATCGGGACAGCAAGAGACCCAGTACTTC.

This chain uses TRBV28 with TRBJ2-1; 7 bases are a match to TRBD1. The CDR3 is 15 residues long. Germline CDR1 MDHEN, CDR2 SYDVKM. Trimming at V came to 4 bases and at J to 12 bases, leaving 15 bases not matched to a gene. The DNA of the CDR3 is TGTGCCAGCAGTTCACGATTGACAGGGCCAAGGGCGCAGTTCTTC. This codes for CASSSRLTGPRAQFF. Using reference TRBV28 and TRBJ2-1 for the parts outside the CDR3, the full variable domain is DVKVTQSSRYLVKRTGEKVFLECVQDMDHENMFWYRQDPGLGLRLIYFSYDVKMKEKGDIPEGYSVSREKKERFSLILESASTNQTSMYLCASSSRLTGPRAQFFGPGTRLTVL.

V is TRBV28 and J is TRBJ2-1, with D tentatively TRBD1 or TRBD2 (5 bases each). The CDR3 is 12 residues long. From germline, CDR1 is MDHEN and CDR2 SYDVKM. V shed 4 bases and J shed 10 bases, with 11 bases lying between them. This CDR3 reads CASSSTRGEQFF. The CDR3 region has the DNA TGTGCCAGCAGTTCCACTAGGGGCGAGCAGTTCTTC.

The genes are TRBV28 and TRBJ2-3; possible D gene TRBD2, 6 bases. The ends were cut back, 4 bases at V and 1 base at J, with 18 bases in the middle. The CDR3 spans 17 residues. Germline CDR1 reads MDHEN; CDR2 reads SYDVKM. Here the CDR3 reads CASSSVAESGGTDTQYF. The CDR3 DNA is TGTGCCAGCAGTTCCGTAGCGGAATCCGGGGGCACAGATACGCAGTATTTT.

The chain recombines TRBV19 with TRBJ1-4, with D perhaps matching TRBD1 (6 bases). The CDR3 loop spans 15 amino acids. V was shortened by 6 bases and J by 5 bases, with 16 bases between the two germline ends. The germline V gene has CDR1 LNHDA and CDR2 SQIVND (reference sequence). The CDR3 sequence: CASSPGDGWNEKLFF. In nucleotides, the CDR3 is TGTGCCAGTAGCCCAGGGGACGGATGGAATGAAAAACTGTTTTTT.

This clone was seen only once. The chain joins TRBV6-1 to TRBJ2-3; no reliable D call. V was shortened by 8 bases and J by 0 bases, with 12 bases between the two germline ends. The CDR3 is made up of 14 amino acids. Germline CDR1 MNHNS, CDR2 SASEGT. The CDR3 reads CASGSTTSTDTQYF. In nucleotides, the CDR3 is TGTGCCAGCGGATCGACAACTAGCACAGATACGCAGTATTTT.

This sequence joins TRBV6-5 and TRBJ1-1; the D is unclear. CDR3 length: 14 residues. Germline V gene data show CDR1 as MNHEY and CDR2 as SVGAGI. Deletions cut 2 bases from V and 2 bases from J, with 9 bases between. CDR3 in amino acids: CASSYGNENTEAFF. The CDR3 DNA follows: TGTGCCAGCAGTTACGGGAACGAAAACACTGAAGCTTTCTTT.

This clone showed up just once. The sample holds other DNA sequences that translate to the same CDR3. This rearrangement joins TRBV5-4 to TRBJ1-1, with D uncertain. This CDR3 has 14 residues. Germline-derived CDR1 and CDR2 are SGHNT and YYREEE (reference sequence). The V end lost 0 bases, the J end lost 0 bases, and 6 bases lay between the germline ends. The CDR3: CASSLGGMNTEAFF. CDR3 DNA: TGTGCCAGCAGCTTGGGTGGTATGAACACTGAAGCTTTCTTT.

The chain carries TRBV5-4 and TRBJ2-7; D gene uncertain. The CDR3 contains 12 residues. Trimming cost V 3 bases and J 7 bases, with 11 bases left between them. Germline CDR1 reads SGHNT; CDR2 reads YYREEE (reference sequence). The CDR3 reads CASSSPSREQYF. CDR3 DNA: TGTGCCAGCAGCTCACCCTCCCGGGAGCAGTACTTC.

This chain connects TRBV6-5 to TRBJ1-1, with D tentatively TRBD1 (6 bases). Trimming shortened V by 2 bases and J by 9 bases, and 7 bases separated the two germline ends. In germline, CDR1 is MNHEY, CDR2 SVGAGI. This CDR3 comprises 11 residues. The CDR3 bases are TGTGCCAGCAGTTACAGGGGGAAAGCTTTCTTT. Encoded protein: CASSYRGKAFF.

This chain joins TRBV11-3 and TRBJ2-1; D gene ambiguous. Germline V gives CDR1 SGHNT, CDR2 YENEEA. The CDR3 is 12 residues long. V gave up 3 bases and J gave up 7 bases, with 7 bases separating them. The CDR3 nucleotides are TGTGCCAGCAGCTTGACCCTGAATGAGCAGTTCTTC. Protein sequence: CASSLTLNEQFF.